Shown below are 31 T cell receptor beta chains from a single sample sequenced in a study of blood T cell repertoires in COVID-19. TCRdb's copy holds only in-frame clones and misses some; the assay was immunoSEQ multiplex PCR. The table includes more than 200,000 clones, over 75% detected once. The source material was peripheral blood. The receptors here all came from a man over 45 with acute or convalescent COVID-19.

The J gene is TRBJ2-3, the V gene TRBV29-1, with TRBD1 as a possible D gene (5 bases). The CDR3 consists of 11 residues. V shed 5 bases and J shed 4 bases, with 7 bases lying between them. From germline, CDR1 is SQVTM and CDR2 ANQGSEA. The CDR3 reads CSVQGADTQYF. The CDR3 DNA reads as TGCAGCGTTCAGGGTGCAGATACGCAGTATTTT.

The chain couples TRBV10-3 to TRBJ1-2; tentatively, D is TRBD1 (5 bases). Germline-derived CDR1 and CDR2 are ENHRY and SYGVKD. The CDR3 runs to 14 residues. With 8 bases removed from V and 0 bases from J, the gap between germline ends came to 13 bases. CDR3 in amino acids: CAIPAGTANYGYTF. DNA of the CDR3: TGTGCCATCCCAGCGGGGACGGCTAACTATGGCTACACCTTC.

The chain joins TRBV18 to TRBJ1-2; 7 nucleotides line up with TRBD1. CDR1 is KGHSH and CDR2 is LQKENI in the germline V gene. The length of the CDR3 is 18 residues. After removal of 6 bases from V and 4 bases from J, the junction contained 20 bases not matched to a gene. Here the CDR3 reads CASSLQAINRGRSYGYTF. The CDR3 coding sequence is TGTGCCAGCTCGCTCCAGGCCATTAACAGGGGCCGCTCCTATGGCTACACCTTC.

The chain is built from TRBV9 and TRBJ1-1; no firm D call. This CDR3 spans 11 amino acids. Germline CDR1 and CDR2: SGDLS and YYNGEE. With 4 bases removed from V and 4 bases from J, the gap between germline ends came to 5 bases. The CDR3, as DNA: TGTGCCAGCAGCCGGGGCACTGAAGCTTTCTTT. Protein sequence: CASSRGTEAFF.

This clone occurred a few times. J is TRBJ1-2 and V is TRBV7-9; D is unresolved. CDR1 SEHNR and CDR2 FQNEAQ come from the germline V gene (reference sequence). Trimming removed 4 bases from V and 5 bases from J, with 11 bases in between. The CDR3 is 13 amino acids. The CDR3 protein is CASSSGQRYGYTF. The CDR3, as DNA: TGTGCCAGCAGCTCTGGGCAGCGGTATGGCTACACCTTC. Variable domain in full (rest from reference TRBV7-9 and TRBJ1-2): DTGVSQNPRHKITKRGQNVTFRCDPISEHNRLYWYRQTLGQGPEFLTYFQNEAQLEKSRLLSDRFSAERPKGSFSTLEIQRTEQGDSAMYLCASSSGQRYGYTFGSGTRLTVV.

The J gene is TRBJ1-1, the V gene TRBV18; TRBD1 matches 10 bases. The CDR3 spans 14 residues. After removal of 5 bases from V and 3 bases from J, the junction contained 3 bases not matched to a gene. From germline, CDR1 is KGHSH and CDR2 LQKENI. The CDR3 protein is CASSVGQGDTEAFF. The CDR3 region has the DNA TGTGCCAGCTCAGTCGGACAGGGGGACACTGAAGCTTTCTTT.

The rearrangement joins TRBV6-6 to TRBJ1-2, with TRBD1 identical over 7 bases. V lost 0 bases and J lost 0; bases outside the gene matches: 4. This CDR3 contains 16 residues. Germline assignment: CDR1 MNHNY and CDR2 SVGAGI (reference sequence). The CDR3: CASSYSVGQANYGYTF. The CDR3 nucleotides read TGTGCCAGCAGTTACTCGGTCGGACAGGCTAACTATGGCTACACCTTC.

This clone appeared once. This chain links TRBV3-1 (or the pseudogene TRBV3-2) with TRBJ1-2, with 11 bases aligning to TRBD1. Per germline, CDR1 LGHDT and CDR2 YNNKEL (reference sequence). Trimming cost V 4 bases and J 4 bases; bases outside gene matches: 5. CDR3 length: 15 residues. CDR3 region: CASSRGTGGPYGYTF. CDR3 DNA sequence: TGTGCCAGCAGCCGCGGGACAGGGGGACCCTATGGCTACACCTTC.

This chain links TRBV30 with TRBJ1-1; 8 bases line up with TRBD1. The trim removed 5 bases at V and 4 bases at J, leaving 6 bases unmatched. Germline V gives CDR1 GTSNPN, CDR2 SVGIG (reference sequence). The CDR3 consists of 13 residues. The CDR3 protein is CAWANRGGTEAFF. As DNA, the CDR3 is TGTGCCTGGGCGAACAGGGGGGGCACTGAAGCTTTCTTT.

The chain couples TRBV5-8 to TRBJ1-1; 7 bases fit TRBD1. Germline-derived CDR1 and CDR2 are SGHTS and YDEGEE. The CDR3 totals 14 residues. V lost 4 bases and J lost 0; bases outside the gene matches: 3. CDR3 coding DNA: TGTGCCAGCAGCGCGGGACAGTTGAACACTGAAGCTTTCTTT. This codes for CASSAGQLNTEAFF.

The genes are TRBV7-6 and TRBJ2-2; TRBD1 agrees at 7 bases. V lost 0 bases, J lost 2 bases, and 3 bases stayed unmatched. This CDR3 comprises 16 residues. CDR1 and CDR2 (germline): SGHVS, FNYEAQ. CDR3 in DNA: TGTGCCAGCAGCTTAGCGGGGACAGCAAACACCGGGGAGCTGTTTTTT. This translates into CASSLAGTANTGELFF.

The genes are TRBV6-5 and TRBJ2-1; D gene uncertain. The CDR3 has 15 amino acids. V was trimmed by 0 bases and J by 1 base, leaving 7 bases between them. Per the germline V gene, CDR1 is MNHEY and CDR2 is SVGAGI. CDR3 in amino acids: CASSYSGRSYNEQFF. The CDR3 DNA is TGTGCCAGCAGTTACTCGGGCAGGTCCTACAATGAGCAGTTCTTC.

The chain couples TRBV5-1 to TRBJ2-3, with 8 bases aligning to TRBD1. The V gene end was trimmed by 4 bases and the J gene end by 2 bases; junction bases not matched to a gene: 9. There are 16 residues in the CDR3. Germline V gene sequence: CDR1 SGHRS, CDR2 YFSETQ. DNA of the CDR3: TGCGCCAGCAGCACCAGGACAGGGCAGTTCACAGATACGCAGTATTTT. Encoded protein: CASSTRTGQFTDTQYF.

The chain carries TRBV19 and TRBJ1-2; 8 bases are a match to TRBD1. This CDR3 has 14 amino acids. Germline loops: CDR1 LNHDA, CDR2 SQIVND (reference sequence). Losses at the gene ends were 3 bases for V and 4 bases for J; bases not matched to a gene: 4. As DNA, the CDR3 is TGTGCCAGTAGTATGAGGGACAGGATCTATGGCTACACCTTC. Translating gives CASSMRDRIYGYTF.

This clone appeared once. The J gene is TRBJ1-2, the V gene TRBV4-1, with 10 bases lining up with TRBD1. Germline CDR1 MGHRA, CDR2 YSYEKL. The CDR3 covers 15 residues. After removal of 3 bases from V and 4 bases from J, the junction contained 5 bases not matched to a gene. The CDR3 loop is CASSHGTGVGYGYTF. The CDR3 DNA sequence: TGCGCCAGCAGCCATGGGACAGGGGTTGGCTATGGCTACACCTTC.

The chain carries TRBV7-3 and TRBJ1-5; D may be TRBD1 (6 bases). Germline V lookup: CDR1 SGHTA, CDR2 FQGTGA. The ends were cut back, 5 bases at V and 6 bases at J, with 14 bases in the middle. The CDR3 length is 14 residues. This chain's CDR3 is CASSQLTGGQPQHF. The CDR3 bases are TGTGCCAGCAGCCAGCTGACAGGCGGTCAGCCCCAGCATTTT.

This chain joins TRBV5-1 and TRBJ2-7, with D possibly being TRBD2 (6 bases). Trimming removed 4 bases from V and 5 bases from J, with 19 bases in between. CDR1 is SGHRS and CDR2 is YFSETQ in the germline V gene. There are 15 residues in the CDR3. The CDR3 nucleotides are TGCGCCAGCAGCATAATGCAGGGCTGGGAGGACGAGCAGTACTTC. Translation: CASSIMQGWEDEQYF.

Written as DNA, the CDR3 is TGTGCCAGCAACCAAAGACAGGGGAGGGGGTACATGAATGAGCAGTTCTTC. This translates into CASNQRQGRGYMNEQFF. The rearrangement uses TRBV18 and TRBJ2-1; tentative D call: TRBD1 (8 bases). V shed 8 bases and J shed 7 bases, with 27 bases lying between them. The CDR3 loop spans 17 amino acids. The germline CDR1 and CDR2 sequences are KGHSH and LQKENI. Looking up the rest from reference TRBV18 and TRBJ2-1 gives the full variable domain: NAGVMQNPRHLVRRRGQEARLRCSPMKGHSHVYWYRQLPEEGLKFMVYLQKENIIDESGMPKERFSAEFPKEGPSILRIQQVVRGDSAAYFCASNQRQGRGYMNEQFFGPGTRLTVL.

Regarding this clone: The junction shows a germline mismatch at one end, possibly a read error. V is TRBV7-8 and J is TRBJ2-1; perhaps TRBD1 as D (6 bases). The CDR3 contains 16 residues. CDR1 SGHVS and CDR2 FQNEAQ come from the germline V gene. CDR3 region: CASSLALGTPYNEQFF. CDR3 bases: TGTGCCAGCAGCCTAGCTCTCGGGACACCCTACAATGAGCAGTTCTTC.

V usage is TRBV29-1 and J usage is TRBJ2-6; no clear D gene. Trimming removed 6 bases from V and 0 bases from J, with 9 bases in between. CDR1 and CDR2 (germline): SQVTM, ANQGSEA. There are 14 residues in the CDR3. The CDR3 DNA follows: TGCAGCGTGTATCCTTCCTCTGGGGCCAACGTCCTGACTTTC. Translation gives CSVYPSSGANVLTF.

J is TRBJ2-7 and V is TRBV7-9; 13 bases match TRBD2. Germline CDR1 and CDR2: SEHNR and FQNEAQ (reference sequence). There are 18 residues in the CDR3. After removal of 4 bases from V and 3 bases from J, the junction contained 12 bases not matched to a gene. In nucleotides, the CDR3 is TGTGCCAGCAGCTCAGTTGTGGGGACTAGCGGGACCGTCTACGAGCAGTACTTC. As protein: CASSSVVGTSGTVYEQYF. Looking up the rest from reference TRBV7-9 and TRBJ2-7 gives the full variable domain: DTGVSQNPRHKITKRGQNVTFRCDPISEHNRLYWYRQTLGQGPEFLTYFQNEAQLEKSRLLSDRFSAERPKGSFSTLEIQRTEQGDSAMYLCASSSVVGTSGTVYEQYFGPGTRLTVT.

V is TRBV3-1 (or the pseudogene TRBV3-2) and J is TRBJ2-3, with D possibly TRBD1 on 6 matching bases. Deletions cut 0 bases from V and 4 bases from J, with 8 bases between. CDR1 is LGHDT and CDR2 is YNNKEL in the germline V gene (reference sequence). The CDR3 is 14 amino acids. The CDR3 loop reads CASSQDRGSDTQYF. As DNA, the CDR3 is TGTGCCAGCAGCCAAGATAGGGGGTCAGATACGCAGTATTTT.

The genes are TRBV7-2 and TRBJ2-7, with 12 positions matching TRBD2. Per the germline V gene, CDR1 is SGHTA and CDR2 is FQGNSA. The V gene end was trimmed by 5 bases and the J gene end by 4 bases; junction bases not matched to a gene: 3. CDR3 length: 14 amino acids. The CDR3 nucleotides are TGTGCCAGCAGCGTGACTAGCGGGGGTTACGAGCAGTACTTC. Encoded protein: CASSVTSGGYEQYF.

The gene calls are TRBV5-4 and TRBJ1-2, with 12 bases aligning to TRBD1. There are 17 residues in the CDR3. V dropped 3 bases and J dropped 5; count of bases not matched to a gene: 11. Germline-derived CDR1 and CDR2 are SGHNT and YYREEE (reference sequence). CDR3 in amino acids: CASSWGQGAPTRYGYTF. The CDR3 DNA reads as TGTGCCAGCAGCTGGGGACAGGGGGCCCCTACAAGATATGGCTACACCTTC.

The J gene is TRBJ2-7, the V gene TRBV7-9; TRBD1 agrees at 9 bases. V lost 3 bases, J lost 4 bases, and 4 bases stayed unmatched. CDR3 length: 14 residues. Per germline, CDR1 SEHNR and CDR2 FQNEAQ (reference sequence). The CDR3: CASSLDRGTYEQYF. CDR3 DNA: TGTGCCAGCAGCTTGGACAGGGGAACGTACGAGCAGTACTTC.

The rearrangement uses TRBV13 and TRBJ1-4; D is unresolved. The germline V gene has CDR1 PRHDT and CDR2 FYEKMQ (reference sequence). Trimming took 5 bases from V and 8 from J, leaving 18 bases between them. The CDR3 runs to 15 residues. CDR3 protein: CASSLNGGVGEKLFF. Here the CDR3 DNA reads TGTGCCAGCAGCCTAAATGGCGGGGTTGGGGAAAAACTGTTTTTT. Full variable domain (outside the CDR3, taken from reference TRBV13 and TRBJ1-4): AAGVIQSPRHLIKEKRETATLKCYPIPRHDTVYWYQQGPGQDPQFLISFYEKMQSDKGSIPDRFSAQQFSDYHSELNMSSLELGDSALYFCASSLNGGVGEKLFFGSGTQLSVL.

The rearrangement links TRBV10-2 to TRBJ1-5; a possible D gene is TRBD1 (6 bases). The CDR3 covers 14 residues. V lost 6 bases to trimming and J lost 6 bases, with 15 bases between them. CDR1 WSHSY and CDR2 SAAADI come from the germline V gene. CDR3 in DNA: TGCGCCAGCAGGACTACAGGGATAGGTCAGCCCCAGCATTTT. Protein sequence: CASRTTGIGQPQHF.

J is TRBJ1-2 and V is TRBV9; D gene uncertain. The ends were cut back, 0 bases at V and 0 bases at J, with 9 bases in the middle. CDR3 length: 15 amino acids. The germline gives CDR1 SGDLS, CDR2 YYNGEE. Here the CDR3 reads CASSVGAEANYGYTF. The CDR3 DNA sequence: TGTGCCAGCAGCGTAGGGGCAGAAGCTAACTATGGCTACACCTTC.

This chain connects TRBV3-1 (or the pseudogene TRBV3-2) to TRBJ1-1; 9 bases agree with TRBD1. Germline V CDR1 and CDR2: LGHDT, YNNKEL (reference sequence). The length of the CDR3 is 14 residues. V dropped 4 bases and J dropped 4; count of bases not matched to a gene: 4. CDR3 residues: CASSLTGGGTEAFF. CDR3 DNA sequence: TGTGCCAGCAGCCTGACAGGGGGTGGCACTGAAGCTTTCTTT.

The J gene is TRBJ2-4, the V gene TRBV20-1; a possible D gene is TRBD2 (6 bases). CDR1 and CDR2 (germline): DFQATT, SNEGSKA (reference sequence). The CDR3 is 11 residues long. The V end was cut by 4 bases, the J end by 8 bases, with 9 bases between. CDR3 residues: CSATREDIQYF. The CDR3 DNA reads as TGCAGTGCTACGAGGGAGGACATTCAGTACTTC.

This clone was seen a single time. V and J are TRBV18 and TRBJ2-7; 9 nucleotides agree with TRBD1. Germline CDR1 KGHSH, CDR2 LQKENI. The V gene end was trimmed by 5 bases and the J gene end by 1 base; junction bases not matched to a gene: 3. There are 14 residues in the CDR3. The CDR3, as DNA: TGTGCCAGCTCAGGACAGGGGACTTCCTACGAGCAGTACTTC. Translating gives CASSGQGTSYEQYF.